These 10 T cell receptor beta chains were sequenced from one sample in a study of siplizumab effects on memory and regulatory T cells. The repertoire was sequenced with immunoSEQ multiplex PCR; TCRdb's copy has only in-frame clones and lacks some. This sample carries more than 90,000 clones, around 90% of them seen once, and the ten largest clones take around 11%. The source material was non-Treg CD4+ T cells sorted from blood. The receptors originated from a human donor in good health.

The chain joins TRBV4-2 to TRBJ1-4; 8 positions match TRBD1. The CDR3 contains 15 residues. Germline CDR1 and CDR2: LGHNA and YNFKEQ. J lost 6 bases, V lost 1 base, and 4 bases had no gene match. The CDR3 coding sequence is TGTGCCAGCAGCCAAGTAGGACAGGGATATGAAAAACTGTTTTTT. The encoded protein is CASSQVGQGYEKLFF.

The CDR3: CASRTTGSSTEAFF. CDR3 sequence (DNA): TGCGCCAGCAGGACGACAGGGTCCTCCACTGAAGCTTTCTTT. The rearrangement joins TRBV10-2 to TRBJ1-1, with 7 positions matching TRBD1. The CDR3 has 14 residues. V lost 6 bases, J lost 4 bases, and 8 bases stayed unmatched. CDR1 is WSHSY, CDR2 SAAADI, per germline.

This chain uses TRBV5-1 with TRBJ1-2, with TRBD1 identical over 8 bases. Germline CDR1 and CDR2: SGHRS and YFSETQ. Unmatched junction bases numbered 2, after V lost 0 bases and J lost 4 bases. CDR3 size: 14 residues. The CDR3 sequence is CASSLGQGLYGYTF. The CDR3 coding sequence is TGCGCCAGCAGCTTGGGACAGGGGCTCTATGGCTACACCTTC.

This chain connects TRBV5-1 to TRBJ1-5; D may be TRBD1 (5 bases). Between the trimmed V and J ends, which lost 4 bases and 1 base, there was a span of 9 bases. Germline loops: CDR1 SGHRS, CDR2 YFSETQ. The CDR3 sequence is 14 residues long. CDR3 protein: CASSVGGSNQPQHF. CDR3 in DNA: TGCGCCAGCAGCGTCGGGGGAAGCAATCAGCCCCAGCATTTT.

The V call is TRBV7-3, the J call TRBJ2-1; the match to TRBD2 covers 11 bases. J lost 4 bases, V lost 5 bases, and 7 bases had no gene match. CDR1 and CDR2 from the germline V gene are SGHTA and FQGTGA. The CDR3 length is 16 residues. The CDR3 reads CASSTGTSGVYNEQFF. CDR3 DNA: TGTGCCAGCAGCACCGGGACTAGCGGAGTTTACAATGAGCAGTTCTTC.

This chain uses TRBV5-5 with TRBJ2-7; perhaps TRBD2 as D (5 bases). Germline-derived CDR1 and CDR2 are SGHKS and YYEKEE (reference sequence). Deletions cut 0 bases from V and 5 bases from J, with 9 bases between. The CDR3 sequence is 13 residues long. The CDR3 protein is CASSLAGVHEQYF. The CDR3 coding sequence is TGTGCCAGCAGCTTGGCCGGGGTCCACGAGCAGTACTTC.

The gene calls are TRBV6-6 and TRBJ2-1, with TRBD2 identical over 16 bases. Germline trimming cut 4 bases from V and 10 bases from J; bases unmatched to any gene: 7. Germline assignment: CDR1 MNHNY and CDR2 SVGAGI (reference sequence). CDR3 length equals 16 residues. Here the CDR3 reads CASSSGLAGGPREQFF. The CDR3 coding sequence is TGTGCCAGCAGTTCGGGACTAGCGGGAGGGCCGAGAGAGCAGTTCTTC.

This clone was seen more than once but under ten times. V is TRBV7-9 and J is TRBJ2-7, with no clear D. The CDR3 sequence is 13 residues long. Trimming left V 3 bases short and J 3 bases short, with 9 bases between. Germline assignment: CDR1 SEHNR and CDR2 FQNEAQ (reference sequence). The CDR3 is CASSFAGVYEQYF. The CDR3 nucleotides are TGTGCCAGCAGCTTCGCAGGAGTCTACGAGCAGTACTTC.

This chain connects TRBV7-9 to TRBJ2-7; D remains ambiguous. The CDR3 is 15 amino acids. The germline V and J ends were trimmed by 3 bases and 1 base, with 13 bases remaining between them. Per the germline V gene, CDR1 is SEHNR and CDR2 is FQNEAQ (reference sequence). The DNA for the CDR3 is TGTGCCAGCAGCTTTGGGGATACGTGGTCCTACGAGCAGTACTTC. Translated, it gives CASSFGDTWSYEQYF.

This chain connects TRBV2 to TRBJ1-2, with no clear D. CDR3 size: 13 residues. The germline CDR1 and CDR2 sequences are SNHLY and FYNNEI. Trimming pared 6 bases from V and 4 bases from J, leaving 12 bases between. This chain's CDR3 is CASSLGRAYGYTF. CDR3 in DNA: TGTGCCAGCAGCCTCGGACGGGCCTATGGCTACACCTTC. The full variable domain, completed using reference TRBV2 and TRBJ1-2, is EPEVTQTPSHQVTQMGQEVILRCVPISNHLYFYWYRQILGQKVEFLVSFYNNEISEKSEIFDDQFSVERPDGSNFTLKIRSTKLEDSAMYFCASSLGRAYGYTFGSGTRLTVV.